These 8 T cell receptor beta chains were all obtained from the same sample, sequenced in a study of T cells in Graves' hyperthyroidism and ophthalmopathy. It was RNA transcripts that yielded the amplified TCR beta CDR3 regions. When the TCR CDR3 underwent first-round RT-PCR, the HTBI primer set was used. Each CDR3 protein is one row after TCRdb ran MiXCR on the multiplex PCR reads. This table has approximately 560,000 distinct CDR3 sequences, less than 20% appearing once. The specimen was blood. Receptor source: a woman under 40 with Graves' hyperthyroidism.

This clonotype has at least ten counts. V gene TRBV20-1 combines with J gene TRBJ2-7; 8 bases are a match to TRBD1. V dropped 0 bases and J dropped 6; count of bases not matched to a gene: 10. The CDR3 contains 15 residues. CDR1 and CDR2 (germline): DFQATT, SNEGSKA (reference sequence). The CDR3 sequence is CSARDLRTDRGEQYF. The CDR3 DNA sequence: TGCAGTGCTAGAGATCTCCGGACAGACAGGGGCGAGCAGTACTTC.

This clonotype came up a few times. V and J are TRBV9 and TRBJ2-7; D may be TRBD1 (6 bases). Trimming left V 0 bases short and J 2 bases short, with 15 bases between. Germline V lookup: CDR1 SGDLS, CDR2 YYNGEE. This CDR3 has 16 amino acids. This CDR3 reads CASSVARDTSAYEQYF. The CDR3 coding sequence is TGTGCCAGCAGCGTAGCTCGGGACACGAGCGCCTACGAGCAGTACTTC.

This clonotype appeared many times. V and J are TRBV5-1 and TRBJ1-1; no clear D gene. Germline CDR1 reads SGHRS; CDR2 reads YFSETQ. V was trimmed by 4 bases and J by 1 base, leaving 14 bases between them. The CDR3 extends over 15 amino acids. The CDR3: CASSLTGNENTEAFF. CDR3 coding DNA: TGCGCCAGCAGCCTAACGGGGAACGAGAACACTGAAGCTTTCTTT.

This clonotype was seen only a few times. The V and J genes are TRBV14 and TRBJ1-3; tentative D call: TRBD1 (6 bases). CDR1 is SGHDN and CDR2 is FVKESK in the germline V gene. CDR3 length: 17 residues. The germline V and J ends were trimmed by 4 bases and 2 bases, with 18 bases remaining between them. As DNA, the CDR3 is TGTGCCAGCAGCCGACATAACAGGGACTCAACTGGAAACACCATATATTTT. Its protein is CASSRHNRDSTGNTIYF.

This clonotype was recorded many times. The chain recombines TRBV6-1 with TRBJ2-2; tentatively, D is TRBD2 (6 bases). This CDR3 spans 18 amino acids. The V gene lost 4 bases and the J gene lost 4 bases, with 22 bases spanning the gap. Germline CDR1 and CDR2: MNHNS and SASEGT. In nucleotides, the CDR3 is TGTGCCAGCAGTGGGGAAGTTGTAGGTCGGGGGATCACCGGGGAGCTGTTTTTT. Amino acids: CASSGEVVGRGITGELFF.

The chain couples TRBV6-1 to TRBJ2-2; TRBD1 aligns across 9 bases. Germline V gives CDR1 MNHNS, CDR2 SASEGT. The V segment lost 5 bases and the J segment 4 bases; nucleotides outside the gene matches: 11. The CDR3 extends over 17 amino acids. CDR3 sequence: CASSTWTGELGTGELFF. Written as DNA, the CDR3 is TGTGCCAGCAGTACCTGGACAGGGGAACTTGGCACCGGGGAGCTGTTTTTT.

Many counts were recorded for this clonotype. The chain employs TRBV24-1 and TRBJ2-7; no definite D call. V was shortened by 3 bases and J by 3 bases, with 11 bases between the two germline ends. This CDR3 contains 14 residues. The germline gives CDR1 KGHDR, CDR2 SFDVKD. CDR3 region: CATSDRKDRYEQYF. The CDR3, as DNA: TGTGCCACCAGTGATAGGAAGGATCGCTACGAGCAGTACTTC.

This clonotype has ten or more counts. This chain connects TRBV29-1 to TRBJ2-7; 7 nucleotides line up with TRBD2. The J segment lost 1 base and the V segment lost 4 bases, leaving 1 base of the junction unmatched. The CDR3 loop spans 12 amino acids. Germline values: CDR1 SQVTM, CDR2 ANQGSEA. The CDR3, as DNA: TGCAGCGTTGGGGGGGGATCCTACGAGCAGTACTTC. Encoded protein: CSVGGGSYEQYF.